Following are 12 T cell receptor beta chains from one sample sequenced in a study of blood T cell repertoires in COVID-19. TCRdb keeps only in-frame clones here, not all; method: immunoSEQ multiplex PCR. The table records about 240,000 clones, more than 75% of them present only once. The specimen was peripheral blood. The receptors originated from a woman aged 55-69 years with active or convalescent COVID-19.

The chain combines TRBV20-1 with TRBJ2-1, with 8 bases identical to TRBD2. Trimming removed 3 bases from V and 0 bases from J; junction bases left unmatched: 10. The CDR3 extends over 17 amino acids. Germline CDR1 reads DFQATT; CDR2 reads SNEGSKA (reference sequence). The CDR3, as DNA: TGCAGTGCTAGTAGCCTAGCGGGCGCCAGCTCCTACAATGAGCAGTTCTTC. Translating gives CSASSLAGASSYNEQFF.

This clone was seen a single time. The gene calls are TRBV2 and TRBJ1-6; TRBD1 is a possible D gene (6 bases). The germline V gene has CDR1 SNHLY and CDR2 FYNNEI. The CDR3 extends over 15 amino acids. Between the trimmed V and J ends, which lost 5 bases and 7 bases, there was a span of 15 bases. The CDR3 DNA reads TGTGCCAGCAGTACAACAGGGAACCCGAATTCACCCCTCCACTTT. Amino acid sequence: CASSTTGNPNSPLHF.

The J gene is TRBJ1-6, the V gene TRBV6-5, with D maybe TRBD1 (6 bases). The germline V gene has CDR1 MNHEY and CDR2 SVGAGI. The germline V and J ends were trimmed by 2 bases and 4 bases, with 9 bases remaining between them. The CDR3 has 15 residues. CDR3 coding DNA: TGTGCCAGCAGTTACCACAGGGCTTATAATTCACCCCTCCACTTT. Residues: CASSYHRAYNSPLHF.

This chain joins TRBV5-1 and TRBJ2-2; D may be TRBD1 (5 bases). With 5 bases removed from V and 2 bases from J, the gap between germline ends came to 10 bases. The CDR3 extends over 14 amino acids. Germline CDR1 reads SGHRS; CDR2 reads YFSETQ. CDR3 region: CASRQGTNTGELFF. The CDR3 region has the DNA TGCGCCAGCAGGCAGGGAACAAACACCGGGGAGCTGTTTTTT. Full variable domain (missing parts from reference TRBV5-1 and TRBJ2-2): KAGVTQTPRYLIKTRGQQVTLSCSPISGHRSVSWYQQTPGQGLQFLFEYFSETQRNKGNFPGRFSGRQFSNSRSEMNVSTLELGDSALYLCASRQGTNTGELFFGEGSRLTVL.

J is TRBJ2-1 and V is TRBV3-1 (or the pseudogene TRBV3-2); 7 bases align to TRBD1. The V gene end was trimmed by 3 bases and the J gene end by 12 bases; junction bases not matched to a gene: 20. Germline CDR1 reads LGHDT; CDR2 reads YNNKEL (reference sequence). The length of the CDR3 is 17 residues. CDR3 sequence: CASSQGHTGAHPLGQFF. CDR3 DNA: TGTGCCAGCAGCCAGGGTCATACAGGGGCCCACCCTTTGGGGCAGTTCTTC.

The chain combines TRBV2 with TRBJ1-2; D not certain. Trimming took off 7 bases at V and 0 bases at J, with 15 bases between the two ends. Germline CDR1 is SNHLY and CDR2 is FYNNEI. There are 15 residues in the CDR3. For the CDR3, the DNA is TGTGCCAGCAACGCACAGAGTCTTACTAACTATGGCTACACCTTC. Translating gives CASNAQSLTNYGYTF.

This chain links TRBV12-3 or TRBV12-4 with TRBJ2-7; the match to TRBD1 covers 8 bases. V gave up 5 bases and J gave up 3 bases; unmatched junction bases: 3. This CDR3 has 13 residues. As DNA, the CDR3 is TGTGCCAGCAGTCGCACAGGGGGCTACGAGCAGTACTTC. Amino acids: CASSRTGGYEQYF.

This chain uses TRBV5-5 with TRBJ1-2; TRBD1 agrees at 7 bases. Germline V lookup: CDR1 SGHKS, CDR2 YYEKEE (reference sequence). This CDR3 comprises 14 residues. With V trimmed by 0 bases and J by 2 bases, 1 base remained unmatched. DNA for the CDR3: TGTGCCAGCAGCTTGGGACAGGGAAACTATGGCTACACCTTC. As protein: CASSLGQGNYGYTF.

The chain employs TRBV6-1 and TRBJ1-5, with D unclear. Trimming shortened V by 2 bases and J by 1 base, and 6 bases separated the two germline ends. Germline loops: CDR1 MNHNS, CDR2 SASEGT. This CDR3 contains 14 residues. The CDR3 spells CASSELRSNQPQHF. Written as DNA, the CDR3 is TGTGCCAGCAGTGAATTGAGAAGCAATCAGCCCCAGCATTTT.

This chain links TRBV4-1 with TRBJ2-2; 9 bases line up with TRBD2. CDR1 is MGHRA, CDR2 YSYEKL, per germline. V shed 0 bases, J shed 3 bases, and the junction held 8 bases outside the gene matches. CDR3 length: 18 residues. CDR3 sequence (DNA): TGCGCCAGCAGCCAAGATTTGCGGCGGGGGGGTTACACCGGGGAGCTGTTTTTT. This codes for CASSQDLRRGGYTGELFF.

This clone was counted between two and nine times. V usage is TRBV7-9 and J usage is TRBJ2-1; 8 bases match TRBD2. The CDR3 is made up of 15 amino acids. The germline gives CDR1 SEHNR, CDR2 FQNEAQ (reference sequence). With 1 base clipped from V and 2 bases from J, the junction kept 1 base outside the gene matches. CDR3 in DNA: TGTGCCAGCAGCTTAGACGGGGGGGCCTACAATGAGCAGTTCTTC. Amino acid sequence: CASSLDGGAYNEQFF.

This clone came up a few times. The chain recombines TRBV5-1 with TRBJ2-2; D ambiguous. This CDR3 has 14 residues. Between the trimmed V and J ends, which lost 0 bases and 6 bases, there was a span of 9 bases. The germline V gene encodes CDR1 SGHRS and CDR2 YFSETQ. In DNA form, the CDR3 reads TGCGCCAGCAGCTTGGTGGTGCAGGCCGGGGAGCTGTTTTTT. It encodes CASSLVVQAGELFF.